This T cell receptor (beta chain) was captured by sequencing in a study of breast tumors, draining lymph nodes, adjacent tissues. Germline V CDR1 and CDR2: DFQATT, SNEGSKA (reference sequence). Losses at the gene ends were 6 bases for V and 4 bases for J; bases not matched to a gene: 6. The CDR3 is made up of 13 amino acids. There are many counts of this clonotype. The antigen is not known. Study results and caveats: Luminal-like breast cancer showed significantly higher tumor–nontumor repertoire similarity than basal-like.

TCRdb fed the multiplex PCR reads into MiXCR, producing one record per CDR3 protein. The sample carries some 230,000 distinct CDR3 sequences, less than 35% recorded once. Axillary draining lymph nodes of breast cancer patients supplied the node samples. The clonotype originates from a female donor with breast cancer. Some clones in this sample may be carry-over from other donors' samples. The sequenced material came from axillary lymph node tissue. The chain recombines TRBV20-1 with TRBJ2-7; 10 bases align to TRBD1. The CDR3 is CSAGRQGAYEQYF. The CDR3 DNA sequence: TGCAGTGCGGGAAGACAGGGGGCGTACGAGCAGTACTTC.